The 29 T cell receptor beta chains reported below all come from one sample, sequenced in a study of radiotherapy plus CTLA-4 blockade in lung cancer. The method was immunoSEQ multiplex PCR; TCRdb's version includes in-frame clones alone and lacks a portion of them. The table shows approximately 85,000 clones, with around 83% occurring only once. The sequences come from peripheral blood, collected from a patient treated with radiotherapy plus ipilimumab. Receptor source: a human donor with non-small cell lung cancer that progressed on radiotherapy plus ipilimumab.

This CDR3 is CASSRGQGGNQPQHF. As DNA, the CDR3 is TGTGCCAGCAGCCGCGGACAGGGCGGCAATCAGCCCCAGCATTTT. V gene TRBV5-6 combines with J gene TRBJ1-5; 8 bases are a match to TRBD1. The CDR3 extends over 15 amino acids. The germline V gene encodes CDR1 SGHDT and CDR2 YYEEEE. V gave up 4 bases and J gave up 2 bases; unmatched junction bases: 5.

The CDR3 loop reads CASSYLRGPYEQYF. In DNA form, the CDR3 reads TGTGCCAGCAGTTACCTACGGGGTCCCTACGAGCAGTACTTC. The genes are TRBV6-5 and TRBJ2-7; perhaps TRBD2 as D (5 bases). Germline values: CDR1 MNHEY, CDR2 SVGAGI. The CDR3 is made up of 14 amino acids. V was clipped by 2 bases and J by 2 bases, with 10 bases between them.

The chain is built from TRBV5-4 and TRBJ1-2, with no clear D. Germline values: CDR1 SGHNT, CDR2 YYREEE (reference sequence). This CDR3 is built from 13 residues. V was shortened by 0 bases and J by 4 bases, with 7 bases between the two germline ends. The chain's CDR3 is CASSLDLSYGYTF. CDR3 in DNA: TGTGCCAGCAGCTTGGATCTCTCCTATGGCTACACCTTC.

The chain has TRBV6-6 and TRBJ1-2, with D possibly matching TRBD1 (5 bases). The CDR3 spans 12 residues. Between the trimmed V and J ends, which lost 5 bases and 7 bases, there was a span of 11 bases. Germline-derived CDR1 and CDR2 are MNHNY and SVGAGI (reference sequence). CDR3 loop: CASSDGAPGYTF. For the CDR3, the DNA is TGTGCCAGCAGTGACGGGGCTCCTGGCTACACCTTC.

This clone has just a few counts. The chain uses TRBV4-2 and TRBJ2-1; TRBD2 might be the D (7 bases). Germline-derived CDR1 and CDR2 are LGHNA and YNFKEQ. CDR3 length: 15 residues. V lost 1 base and J lost 5, with 12 bases in between. The CDR3 here is CASSQAGGVHNEQFF. The CDR3 DNA sequence: TGTGCCAGCAGCCAAGCGGGGGGCGTTCACAATGAGCAGTTCTTC.

This chain connects TRBV7-8 to TRBJ1-2, with D hard to call. The germline CDR1 and CDR2 sequences are SGHVS and FQNEAQ. Between the trimmed V and J ends, which lost 5 bases and 5 bases, there was a span of 12 bases. The CDR3 length is 13 residues. CDR3: CASSPGPEYGYTF. The CDR3 bases are TGTGCCAGCAGCCCCGGTCCAGAATATGGCTACACCTTC.

The chain links TRBV7-8 to TRBJ2-2; 8 bases line up with TRBD1. The germline V gene encodes CDR1 SGHVS and CDR2 FQNEAQ. V shed 5 bases, J shed 6 bases, and the junction held 5 bases outside the gene matches. The CDR3 runs to 14 residues. This CDR3 reads CASSRTGFAGELFF. The CDR3, as DNA: TGTGCCAGCAGCCGGACAGGGTTTGCCGGGGAGCTGTTTTTT.

The CDR3 sequence is CASRSTGNTEAFF. CDR3 nucleotides: TGCGCCAGCCGCTCGACAGGCAACACTGAAGCTTTCTTT. V and J are TRBV5-1 and TRBJ1-1, with D possibly matching TRBD1 (6 bases). Trimming cost V 7 bases and J 2 bases, with 12 bases left between them. CDR1 and CDR2 (germline): SGHRS, YFSETQ. This CDR3 comprises 13 residues. Full variable domain (rest looked up from reference TRBV5-1 and TRBJ1-1): KAGVTQTPRYLIKTRGQQVTLSCSPISGHRSVSWYQQTPGQGLQFLFEYFSETQRNKGNFPGRFSGRQFSNSRSEMNVSTLELGDSALYLCASRSTGNTEAFFGQGTRLTVV.

The chain recombines TRBV4-1 with TRBJ1-1; D is undetermined. The V end lost 4 bases, the J end lost 3 bases, and 15 bases lay between the germline ends. Per germline, CDR1 MGHRA and CDR2 YSYEKL. The CDR3 contains 15 residues. The CDR3 protein is CASSPRFGRDTEAFF. Written as DNA, the CDR3 is TGCGCCAGCAGCCCCCGGTTCGGGAGGGACACTGAAGCTTTCTTT.

J is TRBJ2-2 and V is TRBV7-2; a possible D gene is TRBD1 (5 bases). CDR1 SGHTA and CDR2 FQGNSA come from the germline V gene. There are 15 residues in the CDR3. The ends were cut back, 1 base at V and 9 bases at J, with 15 bases in the middle. This chain's CDR3 is CASSLVNLRGRELFF. DNA of the CDR3: TGTGCCAGCAGCTTAGTGAATTTAAGGGGCCGGGAGCTGTTTTTT. The full variable domain, rest sourced from reference TRBV7-2 and TRBJ2-2, is GAGVSQSPSNKVTEKGKDVELRCDPISGHTALYWYRQSLGQGLEFLIYFQGNSAPDKSGLPSDRFSAERTGGSVSTLTIQRTQQEDSAVYLCASSLVNLRGRELFFGEGSRLTVL.

The V call is TRBV10-3, the J call TRBJ2-7; 7 positions agree with TRBD2. V dropped 4 bases and J dropped 5; count of bases not matched to a gene: 2. The CDR3 length is 12 residues. The V gene's germline CDR1 is ENHRY and CDR2 SYGVKD. The CDR3 region has the DNA TGTGCCATCAGTGCCCGGGGGGACGAGCAGTACTTC. Translation gives CAISARGDEQYF.

The V call is TRBV19, the J call TRBJ1-2; tentative D call: TRBD1 (6 bases). V was clipped by 3 bases and J by 1 base, with 15 bases between them. The CDR3 has 16 residues. From germline, CDR1 is LNHDA and CDR2 SQIVND (reference sequence). The CDR3 DNA follows: TGTGCCAGTAGTATTCTCAGGGGAGAGAGTAACTATGGCTACACCTTC. Its protein product is CASSILRGESNYGYTF.

The chain has TRBV11-1 and TRBJ2-2, with unresolved D. The CDR3 consists of 13 residues. V gave up 2 bases and J gave up 5 bases, with 6 bases separating them. From germline, CDR1 is SGHAT and CDR2 FQDESV (reference sequence). The CDR3 region is CASSLSRTGELFF. As DNA, the CDR3 is TGTGCCAGCAGCTTATCAAGGACCGGGGAGCTGTTTTTT.

The chain joins TRBV18 to TRBJ1-2, with 10 bases lining up with TRBD1. V lost 5 bases, J lost 5 bases, and 8 bases stayed unmatched. Germline CDR1 is KGHSH and CDR2 is LQKENI. The CDR3 sequence is 15 residues long. For the CDR3, the DNA is TGTGCCAGCTCATTATCCGGGACAGGGGTTTATGGCTACACCTTC. Protein product: CASSLSGTGVYGYTF.

This sequence joins TRBV19 and TRBJ2-6, with 7 bases fitting TRBD1. V was pared by 5 bases and J by 0 bases, with 13 bases of the junction left unmatched. The V gene's germline CDR1 is LNHDA and CDR2 SQIVND (reference sequence). The CDR3 covers 19 residues. The CDR3 reads CASSFRQGRVVSGANVLTF. The CDR3 region has the DNA TGTGCCAGTAGTTTTAGACAGGGACGAGTCGTCTCTGGGGCCAACGTCCTGACTTTC.

The rearrangement links TRBV28 to TRBJ1-1; a possible D gene is TRBD1 (6 bases). Trimming stripped 6 bases from V and 1 base from J, with 12 bases between. The length of the CDR3 is 14 residues. Germline CDR1 reads MDHEN; CDR2 reads SYDVKM. CDR3 bases: TGTGCCAGCAGGTGGGCAGGGGCGAACACTGAAGCTTTCTTT. This translates into CASRWAGANTEAFF. Drawing the rest from reference TRBV28 and TRBJ1-1, the complete variable domain is DVKVTQSSRYLVKRTGEKVFLECVQDMDHENMFWYRQDPGLGLRLIYFSYDVKMKEKGDIPEGYSVSREKKERFSLILESASTNQTSMYLCASRWAGANTEAFFGQGTRLTVV.

The V and J genes are TRBV4-2 and TRBJ2-2, with a tentative D call TRBD2 (5 bases). Germline V gene data show CDR1 as LGHNA and CDR2 as YNFKEQ. CDR3 length: 18 amino acids. The germline V and J ends were trimmed by 1 base and 6 bases, with 21 bases remaining between them. In DNA, the CDR3 is TGTGCCAGCAGCCAAGTTGGCCGGCTAAGCGGTGGGGCCGGGGAGCTGTTTTTT. Its protein product is CASSQVGRLSGGAGELFF.

This sequence joins TRBV5-8 and TRBJ1-3; D gene unclear. The ends were cut back, 4 bases at V and 0 bases at J, with 20 bases in the middle. Germline lookup yields CDR1 SGHTS and CDR2 YDEGEE. The CDR3 runs 18 residues. The CDR3 here is CASSPPKWQVFSGNTIYF. CDR3 nucleotide sequence: TGTGCCAGCAGCCCCCCTAAATGGCAGGTCTTCTCTGGAAACACCATATATTTT.

V is TRBV11-2 and J is TRBJ2-5, with a possible D match to TRBD2 (5 bases). Germline CDR1 and CDR2: SGHAT and FQNNGV. The V end lost 3 bases, the J end lost 4 bases, and 6 bases lay between the germline ends. The CDR3 sequence is 12 residues long. Here the CDR3 DNA reads TGTGCCAGCAGCTTGGGAGCAGAGACCCAGTACTTC. Amino acids: CASSLGAETQYF.

This sequence joins TRBV7-2 and TRBJ1-4; D might be TRBD1 (6 bases). The ends were cut back, 2 bases at V and 8 bases at J, with 18 bases in the middle. The germline gives CDR1 SGHTA, CDR2 FQGNSA. This CDR3 is built from 16 residues. The CDR3 loop reads CASSLMGQGLGEKLFF. The DNA for the CDR3 is TGTGCCAGCAGCTTAATGGGGCAGGGGCTTGGAGAAAAACTGTTTTTT.

This rearrangement joins TRBV6-1 to TRBJ1-1; a weak D match, TRBD1 (5 bases). Per germline, CDR1 MNHNS and CDR2 SASEGT. The V end was cut by 4 bases, the J end by 10 bases, with 13 bases between. This CDR3 is built from 12 residues. CDR3 sequence: CASSAGTLGAFF. The DNA for the CDR3 is TGTGCCAGCAGTGCGGGGACCCTGGGAGCTTTCTTT.

The CDR3 here is CSVGRTGLFEAFF. The CDR3 DNA reads as TGCAGCGTTGGCCGGACAGGGTTATTTGAAGCTTTCTTT. The chain combines TRBV29-1 with TRBJ1-1, with TRBD1 identical over 8 bases. V dropped 4 bases and J dropped 7; count of bases not matched to a gene: 8. This CDR3 region has 13 residues. The germline V gene has CDR1 SQVTM and CDR2 ANQGSEA.

The CDR3 DNA follows: TGCAGCGTTGGGTGGGGGGCCCAAGAGACCCAGTACTTC. It translates to CSVGWGAQETQYF. The J gene is TRBJ2-5, the V gene TRBV29-1; D is tentatively TRBD1 or TRBD2 (6 bases each). This CDR3 contains 13 residues. Trimming shortened V by 4 bases and J by 1 base, and 10 bases separated the two germline ends. CDR1 and CDR2 (germline): SQVTM, ANQGSEA.

Comment on this clone: This specimen includes other DNA sequences encoding the same CDR3. V gene TRBV5-6 combines with J gene TRBJ2-7; D is perhaps TRBD1 (5 bases). V dropped 1 base and J dropped 0 bases, with 11 bases sitting between them. The CDR3 loop spans 15 amino acids. Germline V gene sequence: CDR1 SGHDT, CDR2 YYEEEE. The CDR3 protein is CASSLLGQGSYEQYF. The DNA for the CDR3 is TGTGCCAGCAGCTTGTTGGGTCAGGGCTCCTACGAGCAGTACTTC.

The chain employs TRBV7-9 and TRBJ1-2; D possibly corresponds to TRBD1 (5 bases). This CDR3 is 14 amino acids long. CDR1 is SEHNR and CDR2 is FQNEAQ in the germline V gene (reference sequence). V lost 3 bases and J 4 bases, leaving 12 bases between the germline ends. DNA for the CDR3: TGTGCCAGCAGCTTGGGGCAGGGTCTCTATGGCTACACCTTC. It is translated as CASSLGQGLYGYTF. Based on the CDR3 plus reference TRBV7-9 and TRBJ1-2, the full variable domain is DTGVSQNPRHKITKRGQNVTFRCDPISEHNRLYWYRQTLGQGPEFLTYFQNEAQLEKSRLLSDRFSAERPKGSFSTLEIQRTEQGDSAMYLCASSLGQGLYGYTFGSGTRLTVV.

This clone was picked up a small number of times. The chain joins TRBV5-1 to TRBJ2-7; TRBD1 matches 10 bases. The germline V gene has CDR1 SGHRS and CDR2 YFSETQ. The J segment lost 6 bases and the V segment lost 0 bases, leaving 3 bases of the junction unmatched. CDR3 length: 14 residues. The CDR3 protein is CASSLAGQGIEQYF. In DNA form, the CDR3 reads TGCGCCAGCAGCTTGGCGGGACAGGGGATCGAGCAGTACTTC.

The rearrangement uses TRBV27 and TRBJ1-2; a weak D match, TRBD1 (5 bases). V lost 2 bases, J lost 2 bases, and 15 bases lay in between. CDR1 is MNHEY, CDR2 SMNVEV, per germline (reference sequence). The CDR3 is made up of 16 amino acids. The CDR3 DNA reads as TGTGCCAGCAGTTTAGGGGCGGTGGGGGGGAACTATGGCTACACCTTC. This gives the protein CASSLGAVGGNYGYTF.

This rearrangement joins TRBV6-5 to TRBJ2-5, with 11 bases fitting TRBD2. CDR3 size: 14 residues. With 11 bases clipped from V and 2 bases from J, the junction kept 7 bases outside the gene matches. Per germline, CDR1 MNHEY and CDR2 SVGAGI. The CDR3, as DNA: TGTGCCTCCTCGGGACTAGCGGTACAAGAGACCCAGTACTTC. Its protein product is CASSGLAVQETQYF.

The chain recombines TRBV5-8 with TRBJ1-1, with a tentative D call TRBD1 (6 bases). Trimming removed 0 bases from V and 1 base from J, with 16 bases in between. CDR3 length: 17 amino acids. The germline V gene encodes CDR1 SGHTS and CDR2 YDEGEE. The CDR3 DNA is TGTGCCAGCAGCTTGGGGACAGAGCAGCCAAAGAACACTGAAGCTTTCTTT. Translated, it gives CASSLGTEQPKNTEAFF.